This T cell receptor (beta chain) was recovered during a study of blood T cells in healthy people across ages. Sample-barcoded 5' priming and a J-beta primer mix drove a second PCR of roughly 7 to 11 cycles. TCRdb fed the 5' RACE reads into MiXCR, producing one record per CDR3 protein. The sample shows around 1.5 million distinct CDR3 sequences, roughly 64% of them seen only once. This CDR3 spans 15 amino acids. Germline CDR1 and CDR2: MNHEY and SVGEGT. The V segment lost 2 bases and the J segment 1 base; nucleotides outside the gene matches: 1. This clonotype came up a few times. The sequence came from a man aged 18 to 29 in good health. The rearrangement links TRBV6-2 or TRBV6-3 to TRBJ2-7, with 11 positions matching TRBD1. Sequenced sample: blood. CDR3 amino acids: CASSYGTGGSYEQYF. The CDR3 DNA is TGTGCCAGCAGTTACGGGACAGGGGGTTCCTACGAGCAGTACTTC.